In its sample, the clone carrying this T cell receptor (beta chain) was seen a few times. This entry belongs to a study of CD8+ T cells in alopecia areata. For the study at large: Treatment comprised oral tofacitinib, 5 to 10 mg twice daily, in treated patients.

PBMC-derived CD4+ and CD8+ T cells were sorted. cDNA serving as the sequencing template came from extracted, reverse transcribed RNA. The table came from immunoSEQ multiplex PCR; TCRdb's copy has only in-frame clones and leaves some out. This sample has over 100,000 clones, with 49% found just once. Germline CDR1 is MNHNY and CDR2 is SVGAGI (reference sequence). Trimming removed 5 bases from V and 1 base from J; junction bases left unmatched: 3. The CDR3 covers 15 residues. The rearrangement joins TRBV6-6 to TRBJ2-1; 9 bases are a match to TRBD2. The sequenced sample was CD8+ T cells sorted from blood, obtained at week 0. The sequence came from a human donor with alopecia areata. CDR3 loop: CASSDLAGSYNEQFF. The CDR3 bases are TGTGCCAGCAGTGACCTAGCGGGGTCCTACAATGAGCAGTTCTTC.